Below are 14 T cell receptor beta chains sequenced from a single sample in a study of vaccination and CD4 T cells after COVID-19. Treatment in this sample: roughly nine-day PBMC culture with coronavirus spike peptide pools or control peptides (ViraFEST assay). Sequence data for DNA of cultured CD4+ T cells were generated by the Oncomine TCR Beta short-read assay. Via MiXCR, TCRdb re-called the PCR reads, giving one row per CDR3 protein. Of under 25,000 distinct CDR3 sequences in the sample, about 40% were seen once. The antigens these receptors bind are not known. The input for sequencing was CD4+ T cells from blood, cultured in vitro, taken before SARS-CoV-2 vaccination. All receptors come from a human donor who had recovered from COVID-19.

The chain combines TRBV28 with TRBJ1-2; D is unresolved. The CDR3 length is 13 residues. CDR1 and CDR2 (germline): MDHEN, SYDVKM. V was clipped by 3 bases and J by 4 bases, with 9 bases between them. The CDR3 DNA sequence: TGTGCCAGCAGTTTGGGAACTCGCTATGGCTACACCTTC. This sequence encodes CASSLGTRYGYTF.

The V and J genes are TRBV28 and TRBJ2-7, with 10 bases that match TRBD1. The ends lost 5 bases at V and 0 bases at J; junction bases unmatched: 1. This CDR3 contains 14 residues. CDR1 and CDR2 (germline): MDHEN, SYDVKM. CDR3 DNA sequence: TGTGCCAGCAGTGGGGACAGGGGCTCCTACGAGCAGTACTTC. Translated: CASSGDRGSYEQYF.

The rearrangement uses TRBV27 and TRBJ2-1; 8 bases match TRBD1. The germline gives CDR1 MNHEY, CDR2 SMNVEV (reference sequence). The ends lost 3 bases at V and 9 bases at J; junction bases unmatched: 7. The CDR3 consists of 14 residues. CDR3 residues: CASSFRRQGSEQFF. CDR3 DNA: TGTGCCAGCAGTTTCCGGAGACAGGGGTCTGAGCAGTTCTTC.

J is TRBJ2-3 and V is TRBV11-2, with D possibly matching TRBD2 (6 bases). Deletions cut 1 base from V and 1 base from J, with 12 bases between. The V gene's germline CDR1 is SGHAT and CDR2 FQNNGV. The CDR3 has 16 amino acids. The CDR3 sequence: CASSLGLGEGTDTQYF. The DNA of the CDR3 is TGTGCCAGCAGCTTAGGGTTGGGGGAGGGCACAGATACGCAGTATTTT.

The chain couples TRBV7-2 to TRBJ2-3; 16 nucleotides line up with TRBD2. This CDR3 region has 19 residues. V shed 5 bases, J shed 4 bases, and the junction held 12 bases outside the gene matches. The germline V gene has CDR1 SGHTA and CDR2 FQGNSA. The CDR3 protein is CASSRYGTSGRAGADTQYF. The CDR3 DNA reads TGTGCCAGCAGCCGCTACGGGACTAGCGGGAGGGCCGGCGCAGATACGCAGTATTTT.

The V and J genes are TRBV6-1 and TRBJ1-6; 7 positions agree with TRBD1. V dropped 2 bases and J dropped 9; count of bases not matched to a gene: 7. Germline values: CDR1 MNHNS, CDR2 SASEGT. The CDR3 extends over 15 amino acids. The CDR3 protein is CASSELKGASSPLHF. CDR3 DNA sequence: TGTGCCAGCAGTGAACTTAAGGGGGCGAGTTCACCCCTCCACTTT.

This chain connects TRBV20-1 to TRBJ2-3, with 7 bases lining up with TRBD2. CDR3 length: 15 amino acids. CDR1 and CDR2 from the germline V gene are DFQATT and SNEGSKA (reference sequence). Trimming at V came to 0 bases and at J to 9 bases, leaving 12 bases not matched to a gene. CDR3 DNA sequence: TGCAGTGCTAGAGATTCTAGGTCAGGACTAGGGACGCAGTATTTT. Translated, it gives CSARDSRSGLGTQYF.

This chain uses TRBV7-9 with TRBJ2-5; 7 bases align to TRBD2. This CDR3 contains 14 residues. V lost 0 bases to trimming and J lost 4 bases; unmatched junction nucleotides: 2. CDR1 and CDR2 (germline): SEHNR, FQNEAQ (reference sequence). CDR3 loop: CASSLATSLETQYF. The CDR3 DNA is TGTGCCAGCAGCTTAGCGACTAGCTTAGAGACCCAGTACTTC.

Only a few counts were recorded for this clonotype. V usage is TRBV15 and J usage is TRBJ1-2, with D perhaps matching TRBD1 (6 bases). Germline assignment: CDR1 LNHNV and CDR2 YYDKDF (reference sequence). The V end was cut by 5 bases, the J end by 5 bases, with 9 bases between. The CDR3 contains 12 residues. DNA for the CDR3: TGTGCCACCAGCGGACAGAGTTATGGCTACACCTTC. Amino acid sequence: CATSGQSYGYTF.

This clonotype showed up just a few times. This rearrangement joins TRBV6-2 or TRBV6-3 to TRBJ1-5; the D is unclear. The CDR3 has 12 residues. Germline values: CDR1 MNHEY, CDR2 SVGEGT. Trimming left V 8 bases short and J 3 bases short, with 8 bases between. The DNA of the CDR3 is TGTGCCAGCGCCAACCCCAATCAGCCCCAGCATTTT. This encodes CASANPNQPQHF.

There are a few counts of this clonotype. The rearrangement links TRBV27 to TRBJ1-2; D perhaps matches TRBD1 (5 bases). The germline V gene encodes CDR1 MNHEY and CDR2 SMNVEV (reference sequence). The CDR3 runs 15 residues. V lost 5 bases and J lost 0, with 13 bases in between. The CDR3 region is CASSTARGTNYGYTF. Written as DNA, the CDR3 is TGTGCCAGCAGTACCGCCCGGGGGACTAACTATGGCTACACCTTC.

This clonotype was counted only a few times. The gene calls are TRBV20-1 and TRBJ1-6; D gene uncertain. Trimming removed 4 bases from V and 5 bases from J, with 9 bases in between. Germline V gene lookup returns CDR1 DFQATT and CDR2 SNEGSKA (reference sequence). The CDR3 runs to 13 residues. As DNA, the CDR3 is TGCAGTGCTACGAAGGGTAATAATTCACCCCTCCACTTT. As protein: CSATKGNNSPLHF.

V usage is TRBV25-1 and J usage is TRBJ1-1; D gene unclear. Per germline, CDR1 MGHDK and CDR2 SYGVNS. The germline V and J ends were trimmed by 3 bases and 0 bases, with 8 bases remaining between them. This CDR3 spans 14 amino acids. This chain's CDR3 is CASSDGRLNTEAFF. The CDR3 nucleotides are TGTGCCAGCAGTGATGGCAGATTGAACACTGAAGCTTTCTTT.

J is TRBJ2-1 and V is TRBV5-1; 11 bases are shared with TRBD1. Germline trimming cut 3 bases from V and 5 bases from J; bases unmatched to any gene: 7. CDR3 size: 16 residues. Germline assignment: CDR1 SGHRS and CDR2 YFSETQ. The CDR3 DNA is TGCGCCAGCAGCTCTAGACCGGGACAGGGGGACAATGAGCAGTTCTTC. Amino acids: CASSSRPGQGDNEQFF. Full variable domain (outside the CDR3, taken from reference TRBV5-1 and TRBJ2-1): KAGVTQTPRYLIKTRGQQVTLSCSPISGHRSVSWYQQTPGQGLQFLFEYFSETQRNKGNFPGRFSGRQFSNSRSEMNVSTLELGDSALYLCASSSRPGQGDNEQFFGPGTRLTVL.